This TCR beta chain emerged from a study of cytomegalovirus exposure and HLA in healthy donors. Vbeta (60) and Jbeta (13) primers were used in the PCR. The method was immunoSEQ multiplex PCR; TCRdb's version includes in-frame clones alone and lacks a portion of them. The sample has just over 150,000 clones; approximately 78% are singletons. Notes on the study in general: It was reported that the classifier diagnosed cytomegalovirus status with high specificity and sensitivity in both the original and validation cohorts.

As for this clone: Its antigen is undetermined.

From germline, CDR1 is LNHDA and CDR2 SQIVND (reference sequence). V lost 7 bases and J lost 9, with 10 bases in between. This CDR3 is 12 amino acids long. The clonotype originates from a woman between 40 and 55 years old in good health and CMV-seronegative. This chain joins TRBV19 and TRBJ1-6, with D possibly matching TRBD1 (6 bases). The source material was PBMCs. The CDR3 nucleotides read TGTGCCAGTAACAGGGAGTCTTCACCCCTCCACTTT. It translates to CASNRESSPLHF.